This T cell receptor beta chain was found in a study of chemoradiotherapy in HPV16-positive cancers. The repertoire was sequenced with immunoSEQ multiplex PCR; TCRdb's copy has only in-frame clones and lacks some. The data contain about 11,000 clones, about 81% of them seen just once; the ten biggest clones take up nearly 7.5%. On this clone itself: As yet, its antigen is unknown.

Findings and limits, study-wide: Non-HPV-specific T cells did not expand in tumors during treatment, whereas candidate HPV-specific clones and E7-related motifs did.

This TCR was recovered from a human donor with HPV-associated anogenital cancer. The biological material was taken from a patient who underwent chemoradiotherapy.

The CDR3 coding sequence is TGTGCCAGCAGTTCAGCAGGGGTTGCTAATGAAAAACTGTTTTTT. Translated: CASSSAGVANEKLFF. The chain joins TRBV6-5 to TRBJ1-4, with D perhaps TRBD1 (6 bases). The germline V and J ends were trimmed by 4 bases and 3 bases, with 12 bases remaining between them. CDR3 length: 15 amino acids. From germline, CDR1 is MNHEY and CDR2 SVGAGI.